This TCR beta chain was profiled in a study of PD-1 blockade in classical Hodgkin lymphoma. Time point reported: newly diagnosed, previously untreated cHL patient sample. The study purified CD4+ T cells from thawed PBMCs using magnetic negative selection. V was cut by 6 bases and J by 2 bases, with 15 bases left in between. Germline lookup yields CDR1 MNHEY and CDR2 SVGAGI. The CDR3 loop spans 15 amino acids. Generated by immunoSEQ multiplex PCR, the TCRdb table keeps only in-frame clones and is missing some. This table holds about 24,000 clones, about 90% found once. The TCR comes from a human donor with classical Hodgkin lymphoma. The chain recombines TRBV6-5 with TRBJ2-3; TRBD1 might be the D (5 bases). Sequenced input: CD4+ T cells from blood. The CDR3: CASRGAATFTDTQYF. Here the CDR3 DNA reads TGTGCCAGCAGAGGGGCAGCTACTTTCACAGATACGCAGTATTTT.